What follows are 7 T cell receptor beta chains derived from one specimen sequenced in a study of shared clonotypes between healthy human individuals (dated by TCRdb to about 2020). Receptors were amplified or captured by the immunoSEQ multiplex PCR assay. TCRdb holds this immuneACCESS table with in-frame rearrangements only. Some clones are missing; in checked studies, unresolved V genes explain under half, and the rest has no known cause. Recorded for this sample are about 2,200,000 clones; about 93% of them occurred a single time. About 1.5% of the sample rests with the top ten. CD8 naive samples were CD45RO-negative cells positively selected for CCR7, giving a CD45RA+CCR7+ population that excluded TemRA cells. The sample comprised naive CD8+ T cells from PBMCs. The label giving this sample's cell subset or site can be read as: CD45RA+CCR7+. The receptors come from a man aged 18 to 35 in good health. Some clones in this sample may be carry-over from other donors' samples.

The rearrangement uses TRBV28 and TRBJ1-1; D ambiguous. Trimming left V 6 bases short and J 1 base short, with 6 bases between. The germline gives CDR1 MDHEN, CDR2 SYDVKM. The length of the CDR3 is 12 residues. The CDR3 DNA is TGTGCCAGCAGAATGGAGAACACTGAAGCTTTCTTT. Amino acid sequence: CASRMENTEAFF.

This chain connects TRBV7-9 to TRBJ2-6; 8 nucleotides match TRBD2. Germline V gene data show CDR1 as SEHNR and CDR2 as FQNEAQ (reference sequence). The CDR3 length is 19 residues. V lost 7 bases to trimming and J lost 0 bases; unmatched junction nucleotides: 14. CDR3 region: CASIRRGGQPNSGANVLTF. The CDR3 nucleotides read TGTGCCAGCATCCGCCGGGGGGGACAACCTAACTCTGGGGCCAACGTCCTGACTTTC.

J is TRBJ1-1 and V is TRBV5-1; 7 positions agree with TRBD1. The ends lost 4 bases at V and 1 base at J; junction bases unmatched: 10. The CDR3 covers 16 residues. Germline CDR1 SGHRS, CDR2 YFSETQ. This CDR3 reads CASSPESGTENTEAFF. CDR3 in DNA: TGCGCCAGCAGCCCTGAATCCGGGACAGAGAACACTGAAGCTTTCTTT.

In regard to this clone: The sample contains more than one DNA sequence encoding this CDR3. The chain employs TRBV10-3 and TRBJ2-7; D is tentatively TRBD1 or TRBD2 (6 bases each). Germline CDR1 and CDR2: ENHRY and SYGVKD. The ends were cut back, 6 bases at V and 3 bases at J, with 12 bases in the middle. The CDR3 is 13 residues long. CDR3 sequence (DNA): TGTGCCATCAGAGAAGGGGGAGGCTACGAGCAGTACTTC. It specifies CAIREGGGYEQYF.

This chain joins TRBV13 and TRBJ1-5; maybe TRBD1 (6 bases). Per germline, CDR1 PRHDT and CDR2 FYEKMQ (reference sequence). V lost 4 bases and J lost 7, with 14 bases in between. This CDR3 contains 14 residues. The CDR3: CASSSGGTYQPQHF. CDR3 nucleotides: TGTGCCAGCAGCTCGGGGGGGACATACCAGCCCCAGCATTTT.

The J gene is TRBJ2-7, the V gene TRBV7-8; possible D gene TRBD2, 7 bases. The CDR3 covers 15 residues. Trimming left V 5 bases short and J 1 base short, with 15 bases between. CDR1 is SGHVS, CDR2 FQNEAQ, per germline. The CDR3 sequence is CASSPGGRGSYEQYF. In nucleotides, the CDR3 is TGTGCCAGCAGCCCGGGGGGCAGGGGATCCTACGAGCAGTACTTC.

The chain employs TRBV4-1 and TRBJ1-5; TRBD1 matches 8 bases. J gave up 3 bases and V 3 bases, and 10 bases lay outside the gene matches. Germline CDR1 and CDR2: MGHRA and YSYEKL. The CDR3 has 17 amino acids. The CDR3: CASSHTPTGEYNQPQHF. The DNA of the CDR3 is TGCGCCAGCAGCCACACCCCGACAGGGGAATACAATCAGCCCCAGCATTTT.